This TCR beta chain was recorded in a study of cytomegalovirus exposure and HLA in healthy donors. Across the study: Drawn from HLA-typed donors, approximately 86 million unique TCRs were held in an early data release. Study-level results: In most subjects, TCR beta sequences reportedly gave accurate predictions of HLA-A and HLA-B alleles. It was shown in a later analysis that HLA-associated TCR beta chains were more clonally expanded than other, equally common chains. CMV serostatus stood as the only immune exposure information on hand.

PCR involved 60 Vbeta and 13 Jbeta primers. Sequencing used immunoSEQ multiplex PCR; TCRdb keeps in-frame clones, though not all of them. Of about 190,000 clones listed, about 88% are singletons. On this clone itself: Its antigen is undetermined.

V gave up 7 bases and J gave up 9 bases; unmatched junction bases: 7. This CDR3 spans 14 amino acids. Germline V CDR1 and CDR2: MDHEN, SYDVKM. The chain is built from TRBV28 and TRBJ1-6; 9 positions match TRBD1. The sequence was obtained from a woman in her twenties or thirties in good health and CMV-seronegative. The sample taken for sequencing was PBMCs. CDR3 region: CASTWGTGSSPLHF. The CDR3 DNA reads TGTGCCAGCACCTGGGGGACAGGGAGTTCACCCCTCCACTTT.